This T cell receptor beta chain was documented in a study of CD8 T cells in Susac syndrome. RNA, at 0.5 to 1 ug, was reverse transcribed with random hexamers. The amplification used immunoSEQ multiplex PCR on TCR beta CDR3; it spanned 54 Vbeta and 13 Jbeta. TCRdb re-called the immunoSEQ multiplex PCR reads through MiXCR, storing one row per CDR3 protein. The repertoire holds roughly 140,000 distinct CDR3 sequences, around 94% seen once, with about 0.25% in the top ten. J was trimmed by 1 base and V by 3 bases; bases with no gene match: 2. This CDR3 region has 15 residues. The T cells that were sequenced for TCR beta were CD8+ and CD4+ cells from blood. Healthy donors formed controls matched for age and sex. TEMRA cells were FACS-enriched and CD8+ and CD4+ T cells negatively isolated.

The chain couples TRBV12-3 or TRBV12-4 to TRBJ2-2; 7 bases map to TRBD2. The sequence derives from a human donor in good health. Sequencing input: CD8+ T cells from PBMCs. CDR3 sequence (DNA): TGTGCCAGCAGTTTTCCTAGCGGGAACACCGGGGAGCTGTTTTTT. Encoded protein: CASSFPSGNTGELFF.